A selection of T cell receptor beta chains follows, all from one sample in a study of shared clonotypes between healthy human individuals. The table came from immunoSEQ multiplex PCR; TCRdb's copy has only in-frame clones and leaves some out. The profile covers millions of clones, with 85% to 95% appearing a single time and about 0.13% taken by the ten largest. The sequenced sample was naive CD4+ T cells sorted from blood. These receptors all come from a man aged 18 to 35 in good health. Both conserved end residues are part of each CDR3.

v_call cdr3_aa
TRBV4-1 CASSQVGFTEAFF
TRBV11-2 CASSAAGPGRTDTQYF
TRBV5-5 CASSTQGWYEKLFF
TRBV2 CASGGLYEQYF
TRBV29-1 CSVERMRIGYTF
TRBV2 CASSGKNEQFF
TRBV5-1 CASSSTGTNYGYTF
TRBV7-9 CASSLTSSSNQPQHF
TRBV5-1 CASSTEGVRNSPLHF
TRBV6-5 CASRTTVSNQPQHF
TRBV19 CASSERQGGNYGYTF
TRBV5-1 CASSLPGTATYEQYF
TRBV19 CASSISQRPYEQYF
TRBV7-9 CASSLAGAGGRAVNTEAFF
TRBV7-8 CASSLRGANTGELFF
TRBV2 CASSDLGATNEKLFF
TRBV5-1 CASSTGQKAFF
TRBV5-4 CASSGVSGLTDTQYF
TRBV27 CASRLEGASGYTF
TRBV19 CASTLGGSTKNIQYF
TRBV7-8 CASSLVGPGGTDTQYF
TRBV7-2 CASSSSPTDTQYF
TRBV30 CAWSPSADGRRGYTF
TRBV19 CASSTTGTPGSYGYTF
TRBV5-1 CASSLVQTLGTGELFF
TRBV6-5 CASRLTSGSAYTQYF
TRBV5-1 CASSLDQRQETQYF
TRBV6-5 CASTRQGTQYF
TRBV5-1 CASSQGFSGNTIYF
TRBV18 CASSAYNRGGTDTQYF
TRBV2 CASSPTGSHNSPLHF
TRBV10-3 CASSYWQGEQPQHF
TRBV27 CASRTTGWGQAFYEQYF
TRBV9 CASSVWAGQGVYGYTF
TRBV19 CASSGGGGTNEKLFF
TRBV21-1 CASSNTTGGLANEKLFF
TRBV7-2 CASSSTSTWTQYF
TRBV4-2 CASSLSTTVTSGNTIYF
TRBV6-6 CASSSRTGVNGYTF
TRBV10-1 CASSHSSGNTIYF
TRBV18 CASSPQQGAYEQYF